This T cell receptor (beta chain) was identified in a study of T-cell reconstitution after alpha-beta-depleted transplantation in children. From germline, CDR1 is SGHTA and CDR2 FQGNSA. J gave up 5 bases and V 1 base, and 6 bases lay outside the gene matches. The CDR3 runs to 15 residues. A library of TCRbeta sequences, prepared with unique molecular identifiers, was generated. TCRdb called the PCR reads again in MiXCR, with one record for every CDR3 protein. The sample includes roughly 500,000 distinct CDR3 sequences, approximately 29% of them seen just once. This TCR derives from a human donor who donated a stem cell graft to a child with aplastic anemia. The chain uses TRBV7-2 and TRBJ2-5, with TRBD1 matching over 8 bases. The specimen was PBMCs from the stem cell graft donor, collected from the stem cell graft. The CDR3 DNA follows: TGTGCCAGCAGCTTAGGTCAGCAGGGGGCTGAGACCCAGTACTTC. Its translation: CASSLGQQGAETQYF. Full variable domain (rest looked up from reference TRBV7-2 and TRBJ2-5): GAGVSQSPSNKVTEKGKDVELRCDPISGHTALYWYRQSLGQGLEFLIYFQGNSAPDKSGLPSDRFSAERTGGSVSTLTIQRTQQEDSAVYLCASSLGQQGAETQYFGPGTRLLVL.